This T cell receptor beta chain was sequenced during a study of blood T cell repertoires in COVID-19. At the level of the study: The United States, Italy and Spain provided the acute and convalescent COVID-19 samples.

Here immunoSEQ multiplex PCR was the method, and the copy in TCRdb shows in-frame clones only, minus some. The table has under 170,000 clones, about 86% seen once. The clonotype originates from a man aged 65 to 79 with acute or convalescent COVID-19. The sequenced material came from peripheral blood.

The DNA of the CDR3 is TGTGCCAGCAGCTTGTCCGGACTAGGGGCTTCCCAGTACTTC. Encoded protein: CASSLSGLGASQYF. This chain connects TRBV6-2 or TRBV6-3 to TRBJ2-5; TRBD2 agrees at 7 bases. Germline loops: CDR1 MNHEY, CDR2 SVGEGT. This CDR3 is built from 14 residues. J gave up 9 bases and V 6 bases, and 13 bases lay outside the gene matches.